This T cell receptor beta chain was profiled in a study of cytomegalovirus exposure and HLA in healthy donors. Overall study findings and caveats: Another analysis was done later, and it associated around 15,000 TCR beta sequences with HLA alleles at 0.05 false discovery rate.

Points on this clone: Its matching antigen is unknown.

The PCR contained 60 Vbeta and 13 Jbeta primers. Sequencing was performed with immunoSEQ multiplex PCR; in TCRdb, only in-frame clones are kept and a portion is missing. The data contain 150,000 to 200,000 clones, around four fifths of them seen just once; the ten biggest clones take up roughly 13%. Losses at the gene ends were 6 bases for V and 5 bases for J; bases not matched to a gene: 10. Germline CDR1 and CDR2: SNHLY and FYNNEI. CDR3 length equals 14 residues. The sequencing sample was made of PBMCs. This clonotype originated in a woman between 45 and 65 years old in good health and CMV-seropositive. The chain couples TRBV2 to TRBJ2-7, with 7 positions matching TRBD1. CDR3 protein: CASRTTGVGNEQYF. CDR3 nucleotides: TGTGCCAGCAGGACCACAGGGGTTGGGAACGAGCAGTACTTC.